One sample yielded the 24 T cell receptor beta chains listed below, sequenced in a study of post-analysis software for immune sequencing data. Researchers reported that TCR beta cDNA libraries carried unique molecular identifiers. Using its own MiXCR run on the PCR reads, TCRdb lists one record per CDR3 protein. The sample records some 700,000 distinct CDR3 sequences, 59% being singletons. Study-level findings and limits: Roughly 5 TRBV segments (TRBV5-6, TRBV5-1 and TRBV20-1 among them) occurred more frequently in patients than in controls.

Which antigens these TCRs recognize remains unknown. Input material: blood. All receptors derive from a girl aged 2 to 9 with multiple sclerosis.

The gene calls are TRBV20-1 and TRBJ2-3; D unresolved. With 0 bases removed from V and 2 bases from J, the gap between germline ends came to 15 bases. The CDR3 runs 16 residues. Per the germline V gene, CDR1 is DFQATT and CDR2 is SNEGSKA (reference sequence). The CDR3 nucleotides are TGCAGTGCTAGAGAAGCTGGACGGATGTTCACAGATACGCAGTATTTT. This gives the protein CSAREAGRMFTDTQYF.

The chain combines TRBV3-1 with TRBJ2-5, with 9 bases aligning to TRBD2. This CDR3 has 14 residues. V trimming: 8 bases; J trimming: 2 bases; junction bases outside the gene matches: 6. Looked up from germline, CDR1 is LGHDT and CDR2 is YNNKEL (reference sequence). Here the CDR3 reads CASQLAGEQETQYF. CDR3 nucleotides: TGTGCCAGCCAATTAGCGGGGGAGCAAGAGACCCAGTACTTC.

The chain employs TRBV12-3 or TRBV12-4 and TRBJ2-3; D remains ambiguous. This CDR3 comprises 17 residues. With 3 bases removed from V and 4 bases from J, the gap between germline ends came to 20 bases. CDR3 loop: CASSFSVDTIEADTQYF. CDR3 DNA sequence: TGTGCCAGCAGTTTTTCCGTAGACACGATAGAGGCAGATACGCAGTATTTT.

As DNA, the CDR3 is TGCAGCGTTGGGGACAGGGGGATTAACAATGAGCAGTTCTTC. It codes for CSVGDRGINNEQFF. The J gene is TRBJ2-1, the V gene TRBV29-1, with TRBD1 matching 11 bases. CDR1 and CDR2 (germline): SQVTM, ANQGSEA. The CDR3 runs to 14 residues. With 4 bases clipped from V and 5 bases from J, the junction kept 4 bases outside the gene matches.

On this clonotype itself: Its ends do not fully match the called genes, so a read error is possible. This chain connects TRBV6-4 to TRBJ2-5; a possible D gene is TRBD2 (7 bases). Looked up from germline, CDR1 is MRHNA and CDR2 is SNTAGT. CDR3 length equals 16 residues. CDR3 protein: CASSLLGGGTAETQYF. CDR3 bases: TGCGCCAGCAGTCTGCTAGGGGGGGGAACAGCAGAGACCCAGTACTTC.

J is TRBJ1-2 and V is TRBV9, with 8 bases lining up with TRBD1. This CDR3 has 20 amino acids. Germline V gene data show CDR1 as SGDLS and CDR2 as YYNGEE. The trim removed 4 bases at V and 2 bases at J, leaving 22 bases unmatched. The CDR3: CASSPRQGQSAPIPNYGYTF. CDR3 DNA: TGTGCCAGCAGCCCAAGACAGGGGCAGTCTGCTCCTATACCCAACTATGGCTACACCTTC.

The chain couples TRBV9 to TRBJ1-6, with a weak D call TRBD1 (5 bases). The V gene lost 3 bases and the J gene lost 11 bases, with 18 bases spanning the gap. Germline assignment: CDR1 SGDLS and CDR2 YYNGEE. The CDR3 covers 15 residues. This CDR3 is CASSADGGGGAPLHF. DNA of the CDR3: TGTGCCAGCAGCGCCGATGGGGGAGGAGGTGCACCCCTCCACTTT.

This clonotype came up once. One end of the junction is discordant with germline, which a read error may explain. The V call is TRBV6-5, the J call TRBJ1-2; the match to TRBD1 covers 8 bases. This CDR3 spans 17 amino acids. Per germline, CDR1 MNHEY and CDR2 SVGAGI. The CDR3 DNA follows: TGTGCCAGCAGTTACCCACACGGGACAGGCGGTCTCTATGACTACACCTTC. It translates to CASSYPHGTGGLYDYTF.

The chain has TRBV14 and TRBJ1-2; D remains ambiguous. There are 15 residues in the CDR3. V was pared by 6 bases and J by 2 bases, with 16 bases between. The germline gives CDR1 SGHDN, CDR2 FVKESK. CDR3 in amino acids: CASSPGGSLNYGYTF. The CDR3 nucleotides read TGTGCCAGCAGTCCTGGCGGCAGCCTAAACTATGGCTACACCTTC.

The sample holds a few counts of this clonotype. This chain connects TRBV15 to TRBJ2-7, with TRBD2 as a possible D gene (6 bases). Looked up from germline, CDR1 is LNHNV and CDR2 is YYDKDF (reference sequence). V dropped 0 bases and J dropped 6 bases, with 15 bases sitting between them. This CDR3 comprises 15 residues. CDR3 region: CATSRDLAGNGEQYF. The CDR3 DNA sequence: TGTGCCACCAGCAGAGATTTGGCGGGGAATGGCGAGCAGTACTTC.

The chain uses TRBV3-1 and TRBJ2-7; D tentatively fits TRBD1 or TRBD2 (5 bases each). The CDR3 loop spans 17 amino acids. V dropped 2 bases and J dropped 3 bases, with 20 bases sitting between them. CDR1 and CDR2 (germline): LGHDT, YNNKEL (reference sequence). CDR3 sequence reads: CASSQKAMGRLGYEQYF. CDR3 nucleotides: TGTGCCAGCAGCCAAAAAGCGATGGGACGGTTAGGCTACGAGCAGTACTTC.

This clonotype was seen only a few times. The chain is built from TRBV4-1 and TRBJ1-1, with 7 bases aligning to TRBD1. V was pared by 4 bases and J by 2 bases, with 7 bases of the junction left unmatched. Looked up from germline, CDR1 is MGHRA and CDR2 is YSYEKL. The CDR3 sequence is 15 residues long. The CDR3 is CASSPTPGGNTEAFF. In DNA, the CDR3 is TGCGCCAGCAGCCCTACGCCAGGGGGAAACACTGAAGCTTTCTTT.

This chain joins TRBV12-3 or TRBV12-4 and TRBJ2-3; 7 bases map to TRBD2. The CDR3 has 17 amino acids. J lost 7 bases, V lost 6 bases, and 19 bases had no gene match. CDR3 sequence (DNA): TGTGCCAGCAGGACGCTCCGGGACTATAGTATCTCCAATACGCAGTATTTT. Translating gives CASRTLRDYSISNTQYF.

A few counts support this clonotype. This chain connects TRBV20-1 to TRBJ1-1; D is unclear. V dropped 3 bases and J dropped 2 bases, with 7 bases sitting between them. This CDR3 region has 12 residues. Germline CDR1 is DFQATT and CDR2 is SNEGSKA (reference sequence). The chain's CDR3 is CSASDGNTEAFF. CDR3 sequence (DNA): TGCAGTGCTAGCGACGGAAACACTGAAGCTTTCTTT.

This clonotype was counted only a few times. This chain connects TRBV12-3 or TRBV12-4 to TRBJ2-1; TRBD2 agrees at 12 bases. Trimming took 2 bases from V and 0 from J; bases not matched to a gene: 8. This CDR3 is 19 amino acids long. CDR3 protein: CASSLWASGRGSSYNEQFF. The CDR3 coding sequence is TGTGCCAGCAGTTTATGGGCTAGCGGGAGGGGGAGCTCCTACAATGAGCAGTTCTTC.

This sequence joins TRBV24-1 and TRBJ2-1; possibly TRBD1 or TRBD2 for D (6 bases each). CDR1 is KGHDR, CDR2 SFDVKD, per germline. The CDR3 has 16 amino acids. V shed 4 bases and J shed 6 bases, with 18 bases lying between them. In DNA form, the CDR3 reads TGTGCCACCAGTGAAGGGCGTGGGGGGCGATTCAATGAGCAGTTCTTC. Translation: CATSEGRGGRFNEQFF.

This chain connects TRBV7-2 to TRBJ1-5; unclear D gene. CDR3 length equals 12 residues. Trimming removed 5 bases at V and 5 bases at J, with 7 bases between. Germline CDR1 SGHTA, CDR2 FQGNSA. CDR3: CASSRGYQPQHF. The CDR3, as DNA: TGTGCCAGCAGCCGTGGATATCAGCCCCAGCATTTT.

This rearrangement joins TRBV20-1 to TRBJ1-2; 10 nucleotides agree with TRBD1. The CDR3 runs to 15 residues. J was trimmed by 1 base and V by 1 base; bases with no gene match: 3. CDR1 and CDR2 (germline): DFQATT, SNEGSKA (reference sequence). The CDR3 protein is CSARGWTGGNYGYTF. The CDR3 nucleotides are TGCAGTGCTAGAGGATGGACAGGGGGTAACTATGGCTACACCTTC.

This chain links TRBV12-3 or TRBV12-4 with TRBJ2-1; tentatively, D is TRBD1 or TRBD2 (5 bases each). The CDR3 extends over 14 amino acids. Trimming took off 10 bases at V and 0 bases at J, with 13 bases between the two ends. The CDR3 nucleotides read TGTGCCACTGTGATTGGGGGCTCCTACAATGAGCAGTTCTTC. Translation: CATVIGGSYNEQFF.

The chain uses TRBV5-1 and TRBJ2-1; 7 bases map to TRBD1. V shed 2 bases and J 6 bases; nucleotides not matched to a gene: 5. Germline-derived CDR1 and CDR2 are SGHRS and YFSETQ. The CDR3 is made up of 14 amino acids. The CDR3 bases are TGCGCCAGCAGCTTACAGGGGTCCCCCAATGAGCAGTTCTTC. This gives the protein CASSLQGSPNEQFF.

This clonotype was picked up one time. The V call is TRBV10-3, the J call TRBJ1-4; D might be TRBD1 (5 bases). CDR1 is ENHRY, CDR2 SYGVKD, per germline. Trimming pared 5 bases from V and 2 bases from J, leaving 12 bases between. The CDR3 length is 15 residues. CDR3 bases: TGTGCCATCAGTCCCTCGGGGCCGACTAATGAAAAACTGTTTTTT. It translates to CAISPSGPTNEKLFF.

The V gene is TRBV5-1, the J gene TRBJ2-3; D unclear. This CDR3 region has 14 residues. V lost 3 bases, J lost 3 bases, and 11 bases lay in between. Germline V gene data show CDR1 as SGHRS and CDR2 as YFSETQ. Here the CDR3 DNA reads TGCGCCAGCAGCTCCCTGAGGATAACAGATACGCAGTATTTT. Translated, it gives CASSSLRITDTQYF.

This clonotype was picked up a small number of times. The germline gene is not matched at one end of the junction; a read error may be the cause. The chain recombines TRBV28 with TRBJ2-6; a possible D gene is TRBD1 (5 bases). Germline-derived CDR1 and CDR2 are MDHEN and SYDVKM. This CDR3 has 15 amino acids. The CDR3 sequence is CASSLPTSGANVLAF. CDR3 sequence (DNA): TGTGCCAGCAGTTTGCCGACCTCTGGGGCCAACGTCCTGGCTTTC.

J is TRBJ2-1 and V is TRBV7-3; D gene unclear. Germline CDR1 reads SGHTA; CDR2 reads FQGTGA. Trimming stripped 3 bases from V and 5 bases from J, with 8 bases between. The CDR3 consists of 13 residues. The CDR3 coding sequence is TGTGCCAGCAGCTTCCAGGTGGACAATGAGCAGTTCTTC. It yields the protein CASSFQVDNEQFF. The variable domain in full, completed from reference TRBV7-3 and TRBJ2-1, reads GAGVSQTPSNKVTEKGKYVELRCDPISGHTALYWYRQSLGQGPEFLIYFQGTGAADDSGLPNDRFFAVRPEGSVSTLKIQRTERGDSAVYLCASSFQVDNEQFFGPGTRLTVL.